The 13 T cell receptor beta chains listed next were all sequenced from one sample in a study of T-cell reconstitution after alpha-beta-depleted transplantation in children. Unique molecular identifiers were incorporated when the TCRbeta library was constructed. One entry per CDR3 protein results from TCRdb running MiXCR on the PCR reads. The sample carries about 200,000 distinct CDR3 sequences, under 8.5% recorded once. The sample was PBMCs, mostly from graft donor cells, taken 360 days after TCRalphabeta/CD19-depleted stem cell transplant. The origin of the receptors is a male patient aged 2-15 years who had a stem cell transplant for acute myeloid leukemia, so the T cells may come from the graft donor.

This sequence joins TRBV2 and TRBJ2-3; 8 bases align to TRBD2. Germline loops: CDR1 SNHLY, CDR2 FYNNEI. CDR3 length: 16 amino acids. Trimming at V came to 3 bases and at J to 4 bases, leaving 9 bases not matched to a gene. CDR3 sequence (DNA): TGTGCCAGCAGTGATCGGGTTAGCGGGAATTCAGATACGCAGTATTTT. This encodes CASSDRVSGNSDTQYF.

The table lists this clonotype with many counts. The chain uses TRBV12-3 or TRBV12-4 and TRBJ2-5, with TRBD2 matching 8 bases. V gave up 5 bases and J gave up 4 bases; unmatched junction bases: 3. CDR3 length equals 13 residues. The CDR3 sequence is CASSTLAGETQYF. The CDR3 DNA is TGTGCCAGCAGTACCCTAGCGGGAGAGACCCAGTACTTC.

The sample holds a few counts of this clonotype. This chain joins TRBV7-2 and TRBJ1-2, with D tentatively TRBD1 (5 bases). Germline V gene data show CDR1 as SGHTA and CDR2 as FQGNSA. This CDR3 region has 15 residues. With 5 bases removed from V and 2 bases from J, the gap between germline ends came to 15 bases. The CDR3 region is CASSLRTSVNYGYTF. The CDR3 nucleotides read TGTGCCAGCAGCCTTCGGACATCTGTCAACTATGGCTACACCTTC.

The chain uses TRBV12-3 or TRBV12-4 and TRBJ2-7, with D perhaps matching TRBD1 or TRBD2 (5 bases each). The CDR3 is 14 amino acids. Trimming left V 6 bases short and J 1 base short, with 13 bases between. This CDR3 reads CASRHRDASYEQYF. The DNA for the CDR3 is TGTGCCAGCAGACACCGGGACGCGTCCTACGAGCAGTACTTC.

This clonotype was seen repeatedly, ten times or more. This chain connects TRBV20-1 to TRBJ2-3; 8 bases are a match to TRBD2. The CDR3 runs 14 residues. Trimming removed 5 bases from V and 0 bases from J; junction bases left unmatched: 4. The germline V gene has CDR1 DFQATT and CDR2 SNEGSKA (reference sequence). The CDR3 nucleotides read TGCAGTGCTCGGGGGGGCCCTAGCACAGATACGCAGTATTTT. It is translated as CSARGGPSTDTQYF.

The sample holds many counts of this clonotype. This chain connects TRBV10-3 to TRBJ2-1; the D is unclear. The V end was cut by 7 bases, the J end by 9 bases, with 10 bases between. The CDR3 spans 11 residues. Germline assignment: CDR1 ENHRY and CDR2 SYGVKD. CDR3 protein: CAITVGSEQFF. CDR3 nucleotide sequence: TGTGCCATCACAGTCGGAAGTGAGCAGTTCTTC.

There are many counts of this clonotype. This chain connects TRBV12-3 or TRBV12-4 to TRBJ2-1; 8 nucleotides line up with TRBD2. V gave up 3 bases and J gave up 7 bases; unmatched junction bases: 11. The CDR3 sequence is 16 residues long. The CDR3 spells CASSFSSGSAWNEQFF. The CDR3, as DNA: TGTGCCAGCAGTTTCTCGAGCGGGAGCGCGTGGAATGAGCAGTTCTTC.

Notes on this clonotype: This may come from a read error, since a much larger clone is one base off. The gene calls are TRBV3-1 and TRBJ2-1; the D call may be TRBD1 or TRBD2 (6 bases each). Germline CDR1 LGHDT, CDR2 YNNKEL (reference sequence). CDR3 size: 14 residues. Trimming pared 4 bases from V and 9 bases from J, leaving 16 bases between. CDR3 coding DNA: TGTGCCAGCAGCCGGTTGGGGGGCCAGCGTGAGCAGTTCTTC. This sequence encodes CASSRLGGQREQFF.

This clonotype was counted a few times. The J gene is TRBJ1-1, the V gene TRBV12-3 or TRBV12-4; D gene unclear. The CDR3 totals 14 residues. Trimming removed 8 bases at V and 0 bases at J, with 13 bases between. The CDR3 region has the DNA TGTGCCAGCCGAAACGGGATCCTGAACACTGAAGCTTTCTTT. This sequence encodes CASRNGILNTEAFF.

This clonotype was observed a handful of times. The chain uses TRBV7-6 and TRBJ2-1; TRBD2 aligns across 8 bases. The V gene's germline CDR1 is SGHVS and CDR2 FNYEAQ. V lost 3 bases to trimming and J lost 1 base; unmatched junction nucleotides: 14. There are 19 residues in the CDR3. The CDR3 loop is CASSLSLFRAGVSYNEQFF. The CDR3 nucleotides are TGTGCCAGCAGCTTGAGCCTTTTTAGAGCGGGAGTATCCTACAATGAGCAGTTCTTC.

The chain employs TRBV27 and TRBJ2-5; D might be TRBD2 (6 bases). Germline V gives CDR1 MNHEY, CDR2 SMNVEV (reference sequence). With 3 bases removed from V and 0 bases from J, the gap between germline ends came to 8 bases. The length of the CDR3 is 14 residues. CDR3 amino acids: CASSFGTYQETQYF. The CDR3 DNA sequence: TGTGCCAGCAGTTTCGGGACTTACCAAGAGACCCAGTACTTC.

This clonotype has ten or more counts. This chain uses TRBV5-1 with TRBJ2-1; the D gene is possibly TRBD2 (7 bases). Trimming left V 4 bases short and J 0 bases short, with 17 bases between. Germline V gene lookup returns CDR1 SGHRS and CDR2 YFSETQ. The CDR3 consists of 17 residues. CDR3 DNA sequence: TGCGCCAGCAGCCCGGGACTACAGGGAAGCTCCTACAATGAGCAGTTCTTC. This sequence encodes CASSPGLQGSSYNEQFF.

The chain recombines TRBV4-2 with TRBJ2-1; no reliable D call. The CDR3 sequence is 15 residues long. Trimming shortened V by 1 base and J by 6 bases, and 13 bases separated the two germline ends. Germline V gene lookup returns CDR1 LGHNA and CDR2 YNFKEQ. DNA of the CDR3: TGTGCCAGCAGCCAAGGGCCCCAGACCCTCAATGAGCAGTTCTTC. Its protein product is CASSQGPQTLNEQFF.